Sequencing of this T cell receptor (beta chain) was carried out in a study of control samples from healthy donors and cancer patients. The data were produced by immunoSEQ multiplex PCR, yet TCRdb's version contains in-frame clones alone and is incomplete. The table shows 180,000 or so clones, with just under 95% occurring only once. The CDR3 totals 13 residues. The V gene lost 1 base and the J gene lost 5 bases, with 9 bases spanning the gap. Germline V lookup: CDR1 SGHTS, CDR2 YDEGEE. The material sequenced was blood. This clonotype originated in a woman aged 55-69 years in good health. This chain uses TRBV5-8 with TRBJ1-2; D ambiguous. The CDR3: CASSLSVRYGYTF. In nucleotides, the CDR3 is TGTGCCAGCAGCTTGTCGGTTCGGTATGGCTACACCTTC.